The 23 T cell receptor beta chains below come from one sample, sequenced in a study of T cell repertoires in cytomegalovirus infection. TCRdb ran MiXCR on the reads and lists one entry per CDR3 protein. The profile shows a few hundred thousand distinct CDR3 sequences, around a sixth of them singletons. The sequencing input was PBMCs. These receptors were obtained from a human donor in good health (CMV status not recorded). Some clones in this sample may be carry-over from other donors' samples.

In this sample, this clonotype turned up a few times. V usage is TRBV20-1 and J usage is TRBJ1-5; TRBD1 aligns across 10 bases. Looked up from germline, CDR1 is DFQATT and CDR2 is SNEGSKA (reference sequence). Losses at the gene ends were 5 bases for V and 7 bases for J; bases not matched to a gene: 2. This CDR3 contains 12 residues. CDR3 loop: CSAGTGDQPQHF. CDR3 sequence (DNA): TGCAGTGCTGGGACAGGGGACCAGCCCCAGCATTTT.

As regards this clonotype: A much more abundant neighbour one base away suggests this may be a read error. The gene calls are TRBV6-5 and TRBJ1-5, with D uncertain. The CDR3 covers 15 residues. The germline V gene encodes CDR1 MNHEY and CDR2 SVGAGI. V lost 0 bases, J lost 5 bases, and 11 bases lay in between. In DNA form, the CDR3 reads TGTGCCAGCAGTTACTCGAGGTCGGTCGATCAGCCCCAGCATTTT. As protein: CASSYSRSVDQPQHF.

The chain uses TRBV6-5 and TRBJ2-3; D is unclear. Germline V gene sequence: CDR1 MNHEY, CDR2 SVGAGI. Trimming pared 0 bases from V and 8 bases from J, leaving 12 bases between. This CDR3 has 14 amino acids. DNA of the CDR3: TGTGCCAGCAGTTACTCGGAAGCTGCCGGTACGCAGTATTTT. As protein: CASSYSEAAGTQYF.

This clonotype was seen repeatedly, ten times or more. The chain carries TRBV5-1 and TRBJ2-3, with D perhaps TRBD1 (5 bases). The V end lost 2 bases, the J end lost 0 bases, and 10 bases lay between the germline ends. The germline gives CDR1 SGHRS, CDR2 YFSETQ. The CDR3 extends over 15 amino acids. CDR3: CASSLQDRSTDTQYF. The CDR3 DNA reads as TGCGCCAGCAGCTTACAGGACCGGAGCACAGATACGCAGTATTTT.

The CDR3 sequence is CASSSWGTGSYGPLHF. The CDR3 DNA reads as TGTGCCAGCAGTTCATGGGGGACAGGGTCGTACGGGCCCCTCCACTTT. The chain joins TRBV27 to TRBJ1-6; 9 bases agree with TRBD1. Per germline, CDR1 MNHEY and CDR2 SMNVEV (reference sequence). Trimming at V came to 4 bases and at J to 13 bases, leaving 14 bases not matched to a gene. This CDR3 has 16 residues.

The sample holds a few counts of this clonotype. J is TRBJ1-1 and V is TRBV6-5; unclear D gene. Germline loops: CDR1 MNHEY, CDR2 SVGAGI. The CDR3 runs to 14 residues. Deletions cut 2 bases from V and 0 bases from J, with 7 bases between. CDR3 amino acids: CASSYGNLNTEAFF. In nucleotides, the CDR3 is TGTGCCAGCAGTTACGGAAACTTGAACACTGAAGCTTTCTTT.

This sequence joins TRBV6-5 and TRBJ2-7; D is ambiguous. CDR3 size: 15 residues. Trimming removed 0 bases from V and 4 bases from J, with 13 bases in between. Germline lookup yields CDR1 MNHEY and CDR2 SVGAGI. CDR3 protein: CASSYSKGMGYEQYF. CDR3 bases: TGTGCCAGCAGTTACTCGAAAGGGATGGGTTACGAGCAGTACTTC.

This clonotype was observed at least ten times. The rearrangement links TRBV12-3 or TRBV12-4 to TRBJ2-7, with 9 bases lining up with TRBD2. The ends lost 2 bases at V and 2 bases at J; junction bases unmatched: 7. The CDR3 contains 16 residues. The CDR3 reads CASSLSAGGLTYEQYF. CDR3 in DNA: TGTGCCAGCAGTTTATCAGCGGGGGGATTAACCTACGAGCAGTACTTC.

This clonotype has ten or more counts. This sequence joins TRBV7-9 and TRBJ2-5, with 7 nucleotides matching TRBD1. With 5 bases clipped from V and 4 bases from J, the junction kept 13 bases outside the gene matches. The CDR3 sequence is 16 residues long. Germline assignment: CDR1 SEHNR and CDR2 FQNEAQ (reference sequence). In nucleotides, the CDR3 is TGTGCCAGCAGCCAACCCCGACAGGGTGGTAGAGAGACCCAGTACTTC. It specifies CASSQPRQGGRETQYF. The full variable domain, in which reference TRBV7-9 and TRBJ2-5 provide the parts outside the CDR3, is DTGVSQNPRHKITKRGQNVTFRCDPISEHNRLYWYRQTLGQGPEFLTYFQNEAQLEKSRLLSDRFSAERPKGSFSTLEIQRTEQGDSAMYLCASSQPRQGGRETQYFGPGTRLLVL.

The chain couples TRBV6-1 to TRBJ1-6; D gene uncertain. CDR1 is MNHNS, CDR2 SASEGT, per germline. The CDR3 runs 14 residues. Trimming pared 6 bases from V and 7 bases from J, leaving 13 bases between. The CDR3 spells CASSLMSLNSPLHF. As DNA, the CDR3 is TGTGCCAGCAGCCTCATGAGCCTCAATTCACCCCTCCACTTT.

This chain uses TRBV2 with TRBJ1-6; TRBD1 aligns across 7 bases. The CDR3 extends over 14 amino acids. The ends lost 6 bases at V and 9 bases at J; junction bases unmatched: 8. Per the germline V gene, CDR1 is SNHLY and CDR2 is FYNNEI. This CDR3 reads CASSRDRDGSPLHF. The CDR3 nucleotides read TGTGCCAGCAGCCGAGACAGGGACGGTTCACCCCTCCACTTT.

This clonotype has ten or more counts. The rearrangement uses TRBV28 and TRBJ2-3; either TRBD1 or TRBD2 may supply D (6 bases each). Looked up from germline, CDR1 is MDHEN and CDR2 is SYDVKM. There are 15 residues in the CDR3. Trimming pared 3 bases from V and 5 bases from J, leaving 15 bases between. The CDR3 DNA reads TGTGCCAGCAGTTTGACGGTGGGGGGCCAAGATACGCAGTATTTT. It is translated as CASSLTVGGQDTQYF.

This clonotype was found many times. In nucleotides, the CDR3 is TGTGCCAGCAGCTTAGTATGGGTCTCGGGGAACTATGGCTACACCTTC. Encoded protein: CASSLVWVSGNYGYTF. The chain joins TRBV7-2 to TRBJ1-2, with unresolved D. Germline CDR1 reads SGHTA; CDR2 reads FQGNSA. The CDR3 runs 16 residues. V lost 1 base, J lost 2 bases, and 14 bases lay in between.

This sequence joins TRBV6-5 and TRBJ2-2; the D gene could be TRBD1 or TRBD2 (5 bases each). Germline V gene data show CDR1 as MNHEY and CDR2 as SVGAGI. V lost 6 bases, J lost 9 bases, and 23 bases lay in between. CDR3 length: 16 residues. CDR3 DNA: TGTGCCAGCAGCCTCCTAACGGGGCCCGTCCCGAGGGAGCTGTTTTTT. Its protein is CASSLLTGPVPRELFF.

This clonotype was detected only a few times. The rearrangement joins TRBV20-1 to TRBJ2-7; 9 nucleotides match TRBD1. V lost 3 bases to trimming and J lost 1 base; unmatched junction nucleotides: 4. CDR3 length: 14 residues. CDR1 is DFQATT and CDR2 is SNEGSKA in the germline V gene (reference sequence). The CDR3, as DNA: TGCAGTGCTAGTAGGGGACAGGGTTCCTACGAGCAGTACTTC. Translation gives CSASRGQGSYEQYF.

This chain links TRBV6-5 with TRBJ1-5; perhaps TRBD1 as D (6 bases). The germline V gene has CDR1 MNHEY and CDR2 SVGAGI. The CDR3 sequence is 14 residues long. CDR3 loop: CASQGTRGNQPQHF. The CDR3 DNA reads as TGTGCAAGCCAGGGGACGAGGGGCAATCAGCCCCAGCATTTT.

The chain joins TRBV18 to TRBJ2-1, with D unclear. The CDR3 sequence is 17 residues long. V dropped 3 bases and J dropped 1 base, with 16 bases sitting between them. The germline V gene has CDR1 KGHSH and CDR2 LQKENI. CDR3 nucleotides: TGTGCCAGCTCACCCCGGACCCGTAAAAAATCCTACAATGAGCAGTTCTTC. Amino acid sequence: CASSPRTRKKSYNEQFF.

This clonotype was recorded many times. The rearrangement links TRBV7-8 to TRBJ1-4; 7 bases are shared with TRBD1. The CDR3 has 16 amino acids. Trimming took 5 bases from V and 6 from J; bases not matched to a gene: 12. In germline, CDR1 is SGHVS, CDR2 FQNEAQ. The DNA of the CDR3 is TGTGCCAGCAGCCCACGATCGCAGGGGGGGCATGAAAAACTGTTTTTT. This codes for CASSPRSQGGHEKLFF.

The CDR3 region is CASSHIGRATGELFF. Written as DNA, the CDR3 is TGCGCCAGCAGCCACATAGGGAGGGCCACCGGGGAGCTGTTTTTT. The gene calls are TRBV4-1 and TRBJ2-2; 7 bases map to TRBD2. The germline V gene has CDR1 MGHRA and CDR2 YSYEKL. The trim removed 3 bases at V and 4 bases at J, leaving 5 bases unmatched. The CDR3 contains 15 residues.

This clonotype appeared many times. The chain uses TRBV7-6 and TRBJ1-5, with D perhaps matching TRBD1 (6 bases). V lost 5 bases to trimming and J lost 4 bases, with 12 bases between them. The CDR3 spans 14 residues. Germline V gene sequence: CDR1 SGHVS, CDR2 FNYEAQ. The CDR3 reads CASSAEQGNQPQHF. The CDR3 DNA is TGTGCCAGCAGCGCCGAACAGGGAAATCAGCCCCAGCATTTT.

The V gene is TRBV28, the J gene TRBJ2-3, with 10 positions matching TRBD1. This CDR3 spans 14 amino acids. The trim removed 7 bases at V and 4 bases at J, leaving 5 bases unmatched. Looked up from germline, CDR1 is MDHEN and CDR2 is SYDVKM. The CDR3 sequence: CASNPGQGSDTQYF. The CDR3, as DNA: TGTGCCAGCAACCCGGGACAGGGGTCAGATACGCAGTATTTT.

This clonotype was observed many times. The rearrangement uses TRBV6-5 and TRBJ2-3; D is unresolved. V was trimmed by 0 bases and J by 4 bases, leaving 8 bases between them. The CDR3 runs 14 residues. The germline V gene has CDR1 MNHEY and CDR2 SVGAGI. CDR3 residues: CASSYSAKSDTQYF. CDR3 DNA: TGTGCCAGCAGTTACTCTGCGAAATCAGATACGCAGTATTTT.

The CDR3 region has the DNA TGTGCCAGCAGTTTTGGCCCTACCACAGATACGCAGTATTTT. It encodes CASSFGPTTDTQYF. The chain couples TRBV12-3 or TRBV12-4 to TRBJ2-3; D is unresolved. The V and J ends lost 3 bases and 2 bases respectively, with 9 bases between them. This CDR3 region has 14 residues.